Given below is one T cell receptor beta chain in context. The library targeted TCRbeta and was prepared with unique molecular identifiers. In TCRdb, the PCR reads were re-called with MiXCR into one record per CDR3 protein. In the table there are hundreds of thousands of distinct CDR3 sequences, 16% of which are singletons. The record originates from a study of T-cell reconstitution after alpha-beta-depleted transplantation in children. The material was PBMCs from the stem cell graft donor, obtained from the stem cell graft. The TCR comes from a human donor who donated a stem cell graft to a child with acute myeloid leukemia.

CDR3 residues: CASSPRSVQETQYF. The CDR3, as DNA: TGTGCCAGCAGCCCCCGGTCGGTGCAAGAGACCCAGTACTTC. The chain couples TRBV7-8 to TRBJ2-5; D unclear. Germline V gives CDR1 SGHVS, CDR2 FQNEAQ. V dropped 5 bases and J dropped 2 bases, with 12 bases sitting between them. The length of the CDR3 is 14 residues.